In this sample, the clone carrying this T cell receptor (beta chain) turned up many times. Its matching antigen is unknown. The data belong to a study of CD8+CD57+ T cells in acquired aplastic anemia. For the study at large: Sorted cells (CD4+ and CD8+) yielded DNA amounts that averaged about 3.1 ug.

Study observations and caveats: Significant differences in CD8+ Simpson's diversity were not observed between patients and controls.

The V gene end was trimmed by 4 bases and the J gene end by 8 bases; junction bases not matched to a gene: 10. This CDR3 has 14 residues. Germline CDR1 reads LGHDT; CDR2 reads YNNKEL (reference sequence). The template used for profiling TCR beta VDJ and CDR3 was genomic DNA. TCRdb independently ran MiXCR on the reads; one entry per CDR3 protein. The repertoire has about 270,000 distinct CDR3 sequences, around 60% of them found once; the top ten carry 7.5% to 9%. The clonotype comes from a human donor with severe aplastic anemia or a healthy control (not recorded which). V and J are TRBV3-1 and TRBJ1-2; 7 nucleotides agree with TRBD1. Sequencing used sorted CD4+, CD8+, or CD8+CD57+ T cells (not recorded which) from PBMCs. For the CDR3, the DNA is TGTGCCAGCAGCCCGGACAGGAGTTTGGGAGGCTACACCTTC. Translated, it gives CASSPDRSLGGYTF. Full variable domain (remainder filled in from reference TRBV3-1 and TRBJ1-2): DTAVSQTPKYLVTQMGNDKSIKCEQNLGHDTMYWYKQDSKKFLKIMFSYNNKELIINETVPNRFSPKSPDKAHLNLHINSLELGDSAVYFCASSPDRSLGGYTFGSGTRLTVV.